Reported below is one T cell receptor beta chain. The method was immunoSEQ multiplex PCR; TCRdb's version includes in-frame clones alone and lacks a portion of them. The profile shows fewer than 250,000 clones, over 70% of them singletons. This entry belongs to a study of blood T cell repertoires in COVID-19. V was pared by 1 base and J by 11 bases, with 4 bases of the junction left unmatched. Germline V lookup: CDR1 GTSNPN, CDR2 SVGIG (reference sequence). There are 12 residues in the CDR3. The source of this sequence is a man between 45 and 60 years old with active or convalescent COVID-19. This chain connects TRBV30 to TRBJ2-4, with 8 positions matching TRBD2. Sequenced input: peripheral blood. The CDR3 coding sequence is TGTGCCTGGAGTGAATCTAGCGGGCTTCAGTACTTC. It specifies CAWSESSGLQYF.